This is a list of T cell receptor beta chains from one sample in a study of cytomegalovirus exposure and HLA in healthy donors. The data were produced by immunoSEQ multiplex PCR, yet TCRdb's version contains in-frame clones alone and is incomplete. This sample has some 120,000 clones, with 15% found just once. Sample: PBMCs. The origin of the receptors is a woman aged 18-29 years in good health and CMV-seronegative. CDR3s include the opening cysteine and the closing phenylalanine or tryptophan. The D gene is left open where the match is weak. Clone size is not always given. Where it is, it says once, few, many or a class for expanded clones.

TRBJ1-2 TRBD1 TRBV19 few TGTGCCAGTAGTCACATAGGGCCCGACAGGGGGCCGAAAAAGGACTATGGCTACACCTTC CASSHIGPDRGPKKDYGYTF
TRBJ1-1 . TRBV5-1 . TGCGCCAGCAGCACTGGCCGGGGAAGGAACACTGAAGCTTTCTTT CASSTGRGRNTEAFF
TRBJ2-7 TRBD2 TRBV10-3 . TGTGCCATCAGTGAGAGGGGCGGGAGCTACGAGCAGTACTTC CAISERGGSYEQYF
TRBJ2-2 . TRBV30 . TGTGCCTGGAGCCCAGGGGTCGGGGAGCTGTTTTTT CAWSPGVGELFF
TRBJ1-3 . TRBV28 . TGTGCCAGCACGACAGTCTCCAACACCATATATTTT CASTTVSNTIYF
TRBJ1-2 . TRBV7-6 few TGTGCCAGCAGCTTACGGGGGGCGGAGGGCTACACCTTC CASSLRGAEGYTF
TRBJ2-3 . TRBV5-1 . TGCGCCAGCTCCGGTGCAGATACGCAGTATTTT CASSGADTQYF
TRBJ1-6 . TRBV5-6 few TGTGCCAGCAGCTTGACCGGGAAGGAAAATTCACCCCTCCACTTT CASSLTGKENSPLHF
TRBJ2-6 . TRBV5-6 few TGTGCCAGCAGCTTGTCCAGGGTCGCTGGGGCCAACGTCCTGACTTTC CASSLSRVAGANVLTF
TRBJ2-7 . TRBV30 few TGTGCCTGGGGAGACCCCTACGAGCAGTACTTC CAWGDPYEQYF
TRBJ1-3 . TRBV19 few TGTGCCAGTAGTATTCAGGGCCTCTCTGGAAACACCATATATTTT CASSIQGLSGNTIYF
TRBJ2-6 TRBD1 TRBV2 many TGTGCCAGCTTGACAGGGGGAAACGTCCTGACTTTC CASLTGGNVLTF
TRBJ2-3 . TRBV2 . TGTGCCAGCAGACAGGGGGGGTTCACAGATACGCAGTATTTT CASRQGGFTDTQYF
TRBJ2-3 . TRBV7-3 few TGTGCCAGCAGCTTAGGTGCGGGCGATACGCAGTATTTT CASSLGAGDTQYF
TRBJ1-6 . TRBV5-4 few TGTGCCAGCAGCTTGGCTGGGGAAATTAGGGGCTCACCCCTCCACTTT CASSLAGEIRGSPLHF
TRBJ1-1 . TRBV7-9 . TGTGCCAGCAGCCTCGTGAACAGTGAAGCTTTCTTT CASSLVNSEAFF
TRBJ1-5 . TRBV2 few TGTGCCAGCAGTGATGCCAGGGGCCCCAATCAGCCCCAGCATTTT CASSDARGPNQPQHF
TRBJ2-3 . TRBV27 . TGTGCCAGCAGTTGGGCCGGGGGAGATACGCAGTATTTT CASSWAGGDTQYF
TRBJ1-1 . TRBV29-1 . TGCAGCGTTGAAAAAGGCGACTTGACTGAAGCTTTCTTT CSVEKGDLTEAFF
TRBJ2-7 . TRBV9 . TGTGCCAGCAGCACCGGGGACACAGGCTACGAGCAGTACTTC CASSTGDTGYEQYF
TRBJ2-7 TRBD1 TRBV6-5 few TGTGCCAGCAGGGGACAGGGCCTTCTCGAGCAGTACTTC CASRGQGLLEQYF
TRBJ2-3 . TRBV6-5 few TGTGCCAGCAGTTACCATCCCACAGATACGCAGTATTTT CASSYHPTDTQYF
TRBJ1-5 . TRBV6-4 . TGTGCCAGCAGCGCACCCGGTCACAATCAGCCCCAGCATTTT CASSAPGHNQPQHF
TRBJ1-4 . TRBV2 few TGTGCCAGCAGAGGGAGGAGTGCAACTAATGAAAAACTGTTTTTT CASRGRSATNEKLFF
TRBJ1-2 . TRBV28 . TGTGCCAGCACCCCGTCTAGAGGAGTTAACTATGGCTACACCTTC CASTPSRGVNYGYTF
TRBJ2-7 TRBD1 TRBV27 few TGTGCCAGCAGTTTAGACAGGGGGCTGTACGAGCAGTACTTC CASSLDRGLYEQYF
TRBJ1-6 . TRBV18 . TGTGCCAGCTCACCAGGGGGCCAGGGTAATTCACCCCTCCACTTT CASSPGGQGNSPLHF
TRBJ1-2 TRBD1 TRBV6-4 few TGTGCCAGCAGTGAAACCGGGACAGGCTATGGCTACACCTTC CASSETGTGYGYTF
TRBJ1-5 TRBD1 TRBV5-4 . TGTGCCAGCAGCTTCGACAGGGCCAGGCCCCAGCATTTT CASSFDRARPQHF
TRBJ1-2 . TRBV27 few TGTGCCAGCAGCCCCGCCTGGATCCCAGGGTCCTATGGCTACACCTTC CASSPAWIPGSYGYTF
TRBJ2-2 . TRBV11-2 . TGTGCCAGCAGCAGACCGGGACAAGGGGCGAAGGAGCTGTTTTTT CASSRPGQGAKELFF
TRBJ1-1 . TRBV7-9 . TGTGCCAGCAGCTTCCGGGAACCAGAAGCTTTCTTT CASSFREPEAFF
TRBJ1-4 TRBD1 TRBV11-2 few TGTGCCAGCAGCCTCGGGACAGGGGGTGAAAAACTGTTTTTT CASSLGTGGEKLFF
TRBJ2-3 TRBD1 TRBV28 . TGTGCCAGCAGTTTTTGGACAGGTTTGGGGCCTTTGGATACGCAGTATTTT CASSFWTGLGPLDTQYF
TRBJ2-7 . TRBV4-1 few TGCGCCAGCAGCCAAGTATTCCAGGGATCCTACGAGCAGTACTTC CASSQVFQGSYEQYF
TRBJ2-3 . TRBV2 . TGTGCCAGCGCTACTCCCCACCCCCCGTATTTT CASATPHPPYF
TRBJ1-1 . TRBV7-7 few TGTGCTAGCAGCCTTGGACTGGACACTGAAGCTTTCTTT CASSLGLDTEAFF
TRBJ2-7 TRBD1 TRBV7-9 . TGTGCCAGCAGCCACAATTGGGACAGGGCTTACGAGCAGTACTTC CASSHNWDRAYEQYF
TRBJ1-2 TRBD1 TRBV12-5 . TGTGCTAGTGGTTTGGTACCCCCGACAGGGGGTAAGGGCTACACCTTC CASGLVPPTGGKGYTF
TRBJ2-5 . TRBV4-1 . TGCGCCAGCAGCCAAGTCGGGGTGGGGAAAGAGACCCAGTACTTC CASSQVGVGKETQYF
TRBJ1-5 TRBD1 TRBV7-2 . TGTGCCAGCAGCCCGGACAGGGGGGACAATCAGCCCCAGCATTTT CASSPDRGDNQPQHF
TRBJ2-1 TRBD2 TRBV27 . TGTGCTAGCAGTGGCCTCGGGACTAGTCCTTACAATGAGCAGTTCTTC CASSGLGTSPYNEQFF
TRBJ2-5 TRBD2 TRBV9 . TGTGCCAGCAGCGACCTAGTACCGGGACTAGCGGGGGAAAACCAAGAGACCCAGTACTTC CASSDLVPGLAGENQETQYF
TRBJ1-6 . TRBV4-3 . TGCGCCAGCAGCCAAGGGGGAGCGGGGACCAATTCACCCCTCCACTTT CASSQGGAGTNSPLHF
TRBJ1-6 TRBD1 TRBV7-9 . TGTGCCAGCAGCTTAGGCAGGGGGAATTCACCCCTCCACTTT CASSLGRGNSPLHF
TRBJ1-5 . TRBV7-6 . TGTGCCAGCAGCAGAGAGGCGGGAGGCAATCAGCCCCAGCATTTT CASSREAGGNQPQHF
TRBJ1-2 TRBD1 TRBV25-1 few TGTGCCAGCAGTGATTGGGGACAGGGCTATGGCTACACCTTC CASSDWGQGYGYTF
TRBJ1-2 . TRBV4-3 . TGCGCCAGCAGCCAAGAAGCGGGTCCTAACTATGGCTACACCTTC CASSQEAGPNYGYTF
TRBJ1-1 . TRBV5-1 . TGCGCCAGTACACAGGGCGGACAAGCTTTCTTT CASTQGGQAFF